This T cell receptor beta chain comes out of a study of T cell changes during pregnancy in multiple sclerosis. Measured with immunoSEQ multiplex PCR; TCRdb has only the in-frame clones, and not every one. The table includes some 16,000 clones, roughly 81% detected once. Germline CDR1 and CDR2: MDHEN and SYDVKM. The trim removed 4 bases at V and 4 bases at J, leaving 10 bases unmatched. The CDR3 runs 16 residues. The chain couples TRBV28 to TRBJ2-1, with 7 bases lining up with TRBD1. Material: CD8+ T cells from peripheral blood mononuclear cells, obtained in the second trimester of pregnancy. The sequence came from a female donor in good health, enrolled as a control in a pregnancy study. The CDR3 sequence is CASSSSGTVGYNEQFF. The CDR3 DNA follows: TGTGCCAGCAGTTCCTCCGGGACAGTCGGGTACAATGAGCAGTTCTTC.